The 8 T cell receptor beta chains listed next were all sequenced from one sample in a study of shared clonotypes between healthy human individuals. Measured with immunoSEQ multiplex PCR; TCRdb has only the in-frame clones, and not every one. Altogether 1,500,000 or so clones are present, approximately 98.5% being singletons, with the ten largest covering under 0.45%. Sequencing was done on a sample of naive CD4+ T cells sorted from blood. Subset indicated: CD45RA+ positively selected. The receptors were sampled from a man aged 25-45 years in good health.

The V call is TRBV25-1, the J call TRBJ2-2; perhaps TRBD1 as D (5 bases). This CDR3 spans 15 amino acids. From germline, CDR1 is MGHDK and CDR2 SYGVNS. The V end was cut by 9 bases, the J end by 4 bases, with 18 bases between. The CDR3 DNA is TGTGCCAGTAAAAAAGTAGGGGAATCCACCGGGGAGCTGTTTTTT. It codes for CASKKVGESTGELFF.

This sequence joins TRBV4-1 and TRBJ2-3, with TRBD2 identical over 7 bases. In germline, CDR1 is MGHRA, CDR2 YSYEKL. The CDR3 sequence is 15 residues long. The ends lost 7 bases at V and 3 bases at J; junction bases unmatched: 10. Here the CDR3 reads CASTWEGLATDTQYF. The CDR3 DNA follows: TGCGCCAGCACCTGGGAGGGATTAGCTACAGATACGCAGTATTTT.

Note on this clone: Other DNA sequences in this sample translate to the same CDR3. The chain combines TRBV20-1 with TRBJ2-7; D unresolved. The CDR3 has 11 amino acids. V shed 1 base and J shed 6 bases, with 7 bases lying between them. Germline V CDR1 and CDR2: DFQATT, SNEGSKA (reference sequence). The CDR3: CSARVRSEQYF. In DNA form, the CDR3 reads TGCAGTGCTAGAGTCCGGTCCGAGCAGTACTTC.

The chain employs TRBV9 and TRBJ2-1; TRBD1 is a possible D gene (6 bases). The CDR3 is made up of 16 amino acids. CDR1 SGDLS and CDR2 YYNGEE come from the germline V gene. V was pared by 4 bases and J by 1 base, with 15 bases between. CDR3 nucleotide sequence: TGTGCCAGCAGCTCACAGGGAGAGGGGTCCTACAATGAGCAGTTCTTC. This codes for CASSSQGEGSYNEQFF.

CDR3 bases: TGCGCCAGCAGCCTGATACCAACAGGGAACGAGCAGTACTTC. Encoded protein: CASSLIPTGNEQYF. J is TRBJ2-7 and V is TRBV5-1; D might be TRBD1 (6 bases). Germline lookup yields CDR1 SGHRS and CDR2 YFSETQ. Trimming removed 4 bases from V and 5 bases from J, with 16 bases in between. The CDR3 covers 14 residues.

The chain uses TRBV18 and TRBJ1-1; 8 positions match TRBD1. The CDR3 runs 15 residues. The V and J ends lost 3 bases and 5 bases, in that order; junction bases with no gene match: 8. Germline loops: CDR1 KGHSH, CDR2 LQKENI. For the CDR3, the DNA is TGTGCCAGCTCACCGGGGCAGGGGGCGAAGACTGAAGCTTTCTTT. Protein: CASSPGQGAKTEAFF. Looking up the rest from reference TRBV18 and TRBJ1-1 gives the full variable domain: NAGVMQNPRHLVRRRGQEARLRCSPMKGHSHVYWYRQLPEEGLKFMVYLQKENIIDESGMPKERFSAEFPKEGPSILRIQQVVRGDSAAYFCASSPGQGAKTEAFFGQGTRLTVV.

The chain recombines TRBV5-1 with TRBJ2-3; the D gene is possibly TRBD2 (6 bases). V was clipped by 0 bases and J by 1 base, with 15 bases between them. The CDR3 totals 17 residues. Germline loops: CDR1 SGHRS, CDR2 YFSETQ. Written as DNA, the CDR3 is TGCGCCAGCAGCTTGGCCTCTCGGGGAGGAGGCACAGATACGCAGTATTTT. It encodes CASSLASRGGGTDTQYF.

The gene calls are TRBV13 and TRBJ1-1; tentative D call: TRBD1 (5 bases). Trimming took off 2 bases at V and 4 bases at J, with 32 bases between the two ends. From germline, CDR1 is PRHDT and CDR2 FYEKMQ (reference sequence). The CDR3 has 21 residues. The DNA of the CDR3 is TGTGCCAGCAGCTTAACGTCTCGAAGGGTCCGCCAATCGGGGGGAAGCACTGAAGCTTTCTTT. Translation gives CASSLTSRRVRQSGGSTEAFF.